Presented here are 14 T cell receptor beta chains from one specimen sequenced in a study of CD8+CD57+ T cells in acquired aplastic anemia. The use of genomic DNA as template underpinned the TCR beta VDJ and CDR3 profiling. TCRdb independently ran MiXCR on the reads; one entry per CDR3 protein. The sample includes 250,000 or so distinct CDR3 sequences, roughly half of them seen just once. CD8+CD57+ cell expansion, shown by flow cytometry, had occurred in the patients selected for sequencing. Sequencing input: sorted CD4+, CD8+, or CD8+CD57+ T cells (not recorded which) from PBMCs. These receptors originate from a human donor with aplastic anemia.

This chain uses TRBV9 with TRBJ1-4, with D maybe TRBD1 (5 bases). Germline loops: CDR1 SGDLS, CDR2 YYNGEE. V lost 5 bases and J 8 bases, leaving 19 bases between the germline ends. The CDR3 totals 15 residues. The CDR3 reads CASSGRDGGYEKLFF. The CDR3 region has the DNA TGTGCCAGCAGTGGCCGGGACGGGGGATACGAAAAACTGTTTTTT. The full variable domain, rest sourced from reference TRBV9 and TRBJ1-4, is DSGVTQTPKHLITATGQRVTLRCSPRSGDLSVYWYQQSLDQGLQFLIQYYNGEERAKGNILERFSAQQFPDLHSELNLSSLELGDSALYFCASSGRDGGYEKLFFGSGTQLSVL.

The gene calls are TRBV18 and TRBJ1-5; the D gene is possibly TRBD1 (6 bases). The CDR3 has 14 amino acids. The V and J ends lost 0 bases and 4 bases respectively, with 7 bases between them. In germline, CDR1 is KGHSH, CDR2 LQKENI. The CDR3 region is CASSPPTGNQPQHF. DNA for the CDR3: TGTGCCAGCTCACCACCGACAGGAAATCAGCCCCAGCATTTT.

This clonotype was found once. V is TRBV24-1 and J is TRBJ1-1; D is uncertain. With 1 base removed from V and 11 bases from J, the gap between germline ends came to 13 bases. The CDR3 contains 13 residues. Germline V gene lookup returns CDR1 KGHDR and CDR2 SFDVKD. The CDR3 bases are TGTGCCACCAGTGATTTTTCGGGGAAGGATGCTTTCTTT. Translating gives CATSDFSGKDAFF.

This clonotype was counted at least ten times. The rearrangement joins TRBV6-6 to TRBJ2-7; 7 positions agree with TRBD2. J gave up 3 bases and V 3 bases, and 5 bases lay outside the gene matches. Germline V lookup: CDR1 MNHNY, CDR2 SVGAGI (reference sequence). The CDR3 is 14 residues long. The CDR3 DNA reads as TGTGCCAGCAGTTATCGGGGAGGGGTCTACGAGCAGTACTTC. It codes for CASSYRGGVYEQYF.

This clonotype was recorded only once. A clone one base away is much larger, so this may be a read error. The gene calls are TRBV7-2 and TRBJ1-4; tentative D call: TRBD1 (6 bases). This CDR3 has 17 amino acids. Germline V gives CDR1 SGHTA, CDR2 FQGNSA. The CDR3 DNA reads TGTGCCAGCAGCTCAACTCGATCAGGGGCGAATCTCGAAAAACTGTCTTTT. Encoded protein: CASSSTRSGANLEKLSF. The variable domain in full, completed from reference TRBV7-2 and TRBJ1-4, reads GAGVSQSPSNKVTEKGKDVELRCDPISGHTALYWYRQSLGQGLEFLIYFQGNSAPDKSGLPSDRFSAERTGGSVSTLTIQRTQQEDSAVYLCASSSTRSGANLEKLSFGSGTQLSVL.

This clonotype was seen at least ten times. This sequence joins TRBV20-1 and TRBJ2-7; TRBD2 agrees at 11 bases. CDR3 length: 15 amino acids. J lost 1 base, V lost 4 bases, and 6 bases had no gene match. Germline CDR1 and CDR2: DFQATT and SNEGSKA (reference sequence). The CDR3 DNA is TGCAGTGCTATGGGACTAGCGGAGGTATCCTACGAGCAGTACTTC. Protein product: CSAMGLAEVSYEQYF.

On this clonotype itself: Given a much more abundant clone one base away, this may be a read error. V usage is TRBV6-5 and J usage is TRBJ1-1, with a tentative D call TRBD1 (6 bases). CDR1 is MNHEY, CDR2 SVGAGI, per germline. The V end was cut by 4 bases, the J end by 7 bases, with 13 bases between. This CDR3 is 13 amino acids long. The CDR3 DNA reads TGTGCCAGCAGTTTCTCGGACAGAAGTGAAGCTTTCTTT. It translates to CASSFSDRSEAFF.

CDR3 DNA: TGTGCCAGCAGTGAACGGGCGGCAGCTAATCAGCCCCAGCATTTT. It encodes CASSERAAANQPQHF. The chain combines TRBV7-3 with TRBJ1-5; no firm D call. The germline V gene has CDR1 SGHTA and CDR2 FQGTGA. This CDR3 is built from 15 residues. The germline V and J ends were trimmed by 6 bases and 4 bases, with 16 bases remaining between them.

V usage is TRBV7-2 and J usage is TRBJ2-5; a weak D match, TRBD1 (6 bases). CDR1 is SGHTA, CDR2 FQGNSA, per germline. There are 13 residues in the CDR3. Trimming shortened V by 9 bases and J by 3 bases, and 14 bases separated the two germline ends. CDR3: CARRPTGKETQYF. CDR3 in DNA: TGTGCCAGGAGGCCAACAGGGAAAGAGACCCAGTACTTC.

The gene calls are TRBV7-9 and TRBJ2-7; 7 nucleotides agree with TRBD1. The CDR3 sequence is 13 residues long. Trimming took 0 bases from V and 4 from J; bases not matched to a gene: 0. The germline V gene has CDR1 SEHNR and CDR2 FQNEAQ (reference sequence). The CDR3 loop is CASSLATGYEQYF. As DNA, the CDR3 is TGTGCCAGCAGCTTAGCGACAGGGTACGAGCAGTACTTC. Full variable domain (missing parts from reference TRBV7-9 and TRBJ2-7): DTGVSQNPRHKITKRGQNVTFRCDPISEHNRLYWYRQTLGQGPEFLTYFQNEAQLEKSRLLSDRFSAERPKGSFSTLEIQRTEQGDSAMYLCASSLATGYEQYFGPGTRLTVT.

There are a few counts of this clonotype. The chain carries TRBV7-9 and TRBJ2-5, with D possibly TRBD1 on 5 matching bases. CDR3 length: 13 residues. V lost 5 bases to trimming and J lost 5 bases, with 12 bases between them. Germline V lookup: CDR1 SEHNR, CDR2 FQNEAQ (reference sequence). The CDR3 bases are TGTGCCAGCAGCCGTAGACCAGGGGAGACCCAGTACTTC. It codes for CASSRRPGETQYF.

The chain uses TRBV10-3 and TRBJ2-6; D possibly matches TRBD1 or TRBD2 (7 bases each). Germline assignment: CDR1 ENHRY and CDR2 SYGVKD. CDR3 length: 16 amino acids. With 10 bases removed from V and 1 base from J, the gap between germline ends came to 17 bases. The CDR3 protein is CATATGEGSGANVLTF. CDR3 bases: TGTGCCACAGCTACAGGGGAGGGATCTGGGGCCAACGTCCTGACTTTC.

This clonotype has a single count. The rearrangement joins TRBV20-1 to TRBJ2-7; maybe TRBD2 (6 bases). Trimming shortened V by 3 bases and J by 3 bases, and 9 bases separated the two germline ends. The CDR3 loop spans 12 amino acids. Looked up from germline, CDR1 is DFQATT and CDR2 is SNEGSKA (reference sequence). The CDR3 DNA sequence: TGCAGTGCTAGGGACTACCGCTACGAGCAGTACTTC. It encodes CSARDYRYEQYF.

The J gene is TRBJ1-4, the V gene TRBV19, with a possible D match to TRBD1 (5 bases). CDR1 is LNHDA and CDR2 is SQIVND in the germline V gene (reference sequence). The CDR3 sequence is 14 residues long. V was shortened by 4 bases and J by 3 bases, with 9 bases between the two germline ends. The CDR3 protein is CASSRGFANEKLFF. The CDR3 nucleotides are TGTGCCAGTAGTAGGGGGTTCGCTAATGAAAAACTGTTTTTT.